This T cell receptor (beta chain) derives from a study of blood T cell repertoires in COVID-19. CDR1 is MNHEY and CDR2 is SMNVEV in the germline V gene (reference sequence). V dropped 5 bases and J dropped 4; count of bases not matched to a gene: 10. CDR3 length equals 17 residues. Method: immunoSEQ multiplex PCR; TCRdb's copy keeps in-frame clones and lacks some. The profile covers some 250,000 clones, with roughly 86% appearing a single time and around 0.78% taken by the ten largest. This TCR was sampled from a woman aged 30 to 39 with acute or convalescent COVID-19. V is TRBV27 and J is TRBJ2-7; TRBD2 matches 14 bases. The material sequenced was peripheral blood. CDR3 nucleotides: TGTGCCAGCAGTACCGGGACTAGCGGGAGTTTAGGATACGAGCAGTACTTC. Protein sequence: CASSTGTSGSLGYEQYF.